This entry lists 29 T cell receptor beta chains sequenced from one sample in a study of Ad26.COV2.S vaccination and SARS-CoV-2 variants. The sample's treatment: around 19 received Ad26.COV2.S at low or high dose, single or two shots; about 5 received placebo; per-sample allocation not given. Day 63 after the first vaccine or placebo injection was the time point for sampling. This table comes from immunoSEQ multiplex PCR, and its TCRdb copy is limited to in-frame clones, with some not included. Here the sample spans about 420,000 clones, approximately 90% being singletons. This specimen was peripheral blood, taken in a trial of Ad26.COV2.S vaccine versus placebo. These receptors came from a person between 18 and 65 years old who received the Ad26.COV2.S COVID-19 vaccine or a placebo.

This clone appeared once. This rearrangement joins TRBV11-2 to TRBJ1-2, with D hard to call. The germline V gene has CDR1 SGHAT and CDR2 FQNNGV. The CDR3 extends over 13 amino acids. Trimming shortened V by 5 bases and J by 3 bases, and 10 bases separated the two germline ends. Here the CDR3 DNA reads TGTGCCAGCAGCCGGGCAGGAGACTATGGCTACACCTTC. Translation: CASSRAGDYGYTF.

The V and J genes are TRBV4-1 and TRBJ1-6, with a tentative D call TRBD1 (5 bases). Germline V gene data show CDR1 as MGHRA and CDR2 as YSYEKL. V was pared by 2 bases and J by 6 bases, with 14 bases between. This CDR3 spans 16 amino acids. In DNA form, the CDR3 reads TGCGCCAGCAGCCAAATCCGGTCCGGGGGTAATTCACCCCTCCACTTT. Its protein product is CASSQIRSGGNSPLHF.

The rearrangement joins TRBV11-2 to TRBJ1-1, with TRBD1 identical over 7 bases. The germline V gene has CDR1 SGHAT and CDR2 FQNNGV. V trimming: 0 bases; J trimming: 11 bases; junction bases outside the gene matches: 6. There are 13 residues in the CDR3. The CDR3 loop reads CASSLESRQGAFF. CDR3 nucleotide sequence: TGTGCCAGCAGCTTAGAGTCGAGACAGGGTGCTTTCTTT.

This chain's CDR3 is CASSSHTGELFF. CDR3 DNA sequence: TGTGCCAGCAGCTCTCACACCGGGGAGCTGTTTTTT. The V and J genes are TRBV7-8 and TRBJ2-2; D unresolved. Trimming took off 4 bases at V and 3 bases at J, with 3 bases between the two ends. The CDR3 is 12 residues long. Germline CDR1 reads SGHVS; CDR2 reads FQNEAQ.

This clone was observed once. The V and J genes are TRBV6-6 and TRBJ1-1, with D possibly being TRBD1 (5 bases). Looked up from germline, CDR1 is MNHNY and CDR2 is SVGAGI (reference sequence). V lost 5 bases to trimming and J lost 8 bases, with 9 bases between them. The CDR3 runs to 11 residues. CDR3: CASSPGSEAFF. For the CDR3, the DNA is TGTGCCAGCAGTCCAGGGAGCGAAGCTTTCTTT.

The genes are TRBV19 and TRBJ1-4, with D possibly TRBD1 on 5 matching bases. The germline V gene encodes CDR1 LNHDA and CDR2 SQIVND (reference sequence). Between the trimmed V and J ends, which lost 3 bases and 0 bases, there was a span of 11 bases. CDR3 length equals 16 residues. The CDR3 nucleotides read TGTGCCAGTAGTATTCCCAGGGCGTCAACTAATGAAAAACTGTTTTTT. It encodes CASSIPRASTNEKLFF.

The chain uses TRBV7-9 and TRBJ1-5; 10 bases agree with TRBD1. V shed 5 bases, J shed 7 bases, and the junction held 11 bases outside the gene matches. This CDR3 has 16 residues. Looked up from germline, CDR1 is SEHNR and CDR2 is FQNEAQ (reference sequence). CDR3 bases: TGTGCCAGCAGCGTTACCGGGACAGGGGAGCGGCAGCCCCAGCATTTT. The encoded protein is CASSVTGTGERQPQHF.

CDR3 sequence reads: CATSERTWFGDNEQFF. CDR3 sequence (DNA): TGTGCCACCAGTGAGAGGACATGGTTTGGAGACAATGAGCAGTTCTTC. The chain couples TRBV24-1 to TRBJ2-1; D possibly corresponds to TRBD1 (5 bases). Trimming cost V 4 bases and J 5 bases, with 17 bases left between them. The CDR3 is 16 amino acids. The germline gives CDR1 KGHDR, CDR2 SFDVKD.

The chain couples TRBV27 to TRBJ1-2; D might be TRBD1 (6 bases). Trimming shortened V by 5 bases and J by 5 bases, and 15 bases separated the two germline ends. Germline V CDR1 and CDR2: MNHEY, SMNVEV (reference sequence). This CDR3 region has 14 residues. CDR3 nucleotide sequence: TGTGCCAGCAGTCCCGGCACAGGGAGGTATGGCTACACCTTC. Protein product: CASSPGTGRYGYTF.

The J gene is TRBJ2-7, the V gene TRBV11-2; D is unclear. CDR3 length: 15 residues. Trimming cost V 0 bases and J 3 bases, with 12 bases left between them. CDR1 is SGHAT, CDR2 FQNNGV, per germline. CDR3 amino acids: CASSLDRVSDYEQYF. The CDR3 nucleotides read TGTGCCAGCAGCTTAGATAGAGTTTCGGACTACGAGCAGTACTTC.

The J gene is TRBJ1-3, the V gene TRBV19; D is ambiguous. The CDR3 loop spans 16 amino acids. Between the trimmed V and J ends, which lost 2 bases and 2 bases, there was a span of 13 bases. Germline-derived CDR1 and CDR2 are LNHDA and SQIVND (reference sequence). The chain's CDR3 is CASSISARQTGNTIYF. CDR3 DNA: TGTGCCAGTAGTATAAGCGCCAGGCAGACTGGAAACACCATATATTTT.

The rearrangement joins TRBV27 to TRBJ1-2; D perhaps matches TRBD1 (6 bases). Looked up from germline, CDR1 is MNHEY and CDR2 is SMNVEV (reference sequence). The V and J ends lost 6 bases and 5 bases respectively, with 13 bases between them. This CDR3 region has 13 residues. CDR3 in amino acids: CASSPDSVYGYTF. In DNA form, the CDR3 reads TGTGCCAGCAGCCCGGACAGTGTATATGGCTACACCTTC.

The chain is built from TRBV28 and TRBJ2-6, with D possibly matching TRBD2 (5 bases). V was pared by 6 bases and J by 3 bases, with 12 bases between. There are 15 residues in the CDR3. Looked up from germline, CDR1 is MDHEN and CDR2 is SYDVKM. The CDR3 DNA reads as TGTGCCAGCAGGGACTTTATAGGTGGGGCCAACGTCCTGACTTTC. The encoded protein is CASRDFIGGANVLTF.

The chain joins TRBV28 to TRBJ1-1, with D unresolved. CDR1 is MDHEN, CDR2 SYDVKM, per germline. The CDR3 has 11 amino acids. Trimming removed 6 bases from V and 2 bases from J, with 4 bases in between. This chain's CDR3 is CASRLNTEAFF. For the CDR3, the DNA is TGTGCCAGCAGACTCAACACTGAAGCTTTCTTT.

This chain uses TRBV5-1 with TRBJ2-3; TRBD2 might be the D (6 bases). The CDR3 consists of 16 residues. Trimming shortened V by 3 bases and J by 0 bases, and 14 bases separated the two germline ends. Germline CDR1 and CDR2: SGHRS and YFSETQ. In DNA form, the CDR3 reads TGCGCCAGCAGCTATAGGGGACTCGAAAGCACAGATACGCAGTATTTT. This encodes CASSYRGLESTDTQYF. Filled out from reference TRBV5-1 and TRBJ2-3, the complete variable domain reads KAGVTQTPRYLIKTRGQQVTLSCSPISGHRSVSWYQQTPGQGLQFLFEYFSETQRNKGNFPGRFSGRQFSNSRSEMNVSTLELGDSALYLCASSYRGLESTDTQYFGPGTRLTVL.

The rearrangement joins TRBV18 to TRBJ1-4; D uncertain. CDR3 size: 14 residues. V was pared by 2 bases and J by 4 bases, with 8 bases between. The germline V gene has CDR1 KGHSH and CDR2 LQKENI. The CDR3 reads CASSPSGSNEKLFF. In DNA form, the CDR3 reads TGTGCCAGCTCACCAAGTGGAAGTAATGAAAAACTGTTTTTT.

V and J are TRBV30 and TRBJ1-1; D not certain. The CDR3 sequence is 15 residues long. Trimming removed 0 bases from V and 0 bases from J, with 11 bases in between. Germline V gene sequence: CDR1 GTSNPN, CDR2 SVGIG (reference sequence). The CDR3 sequence: CAWSVADRLNTEAFF. The CDR3 coding sequence is TGTGCCTGGAGTGTAGCGGACCGTCTGAACACTGAAGCTTTCTTT. Drawing the rest from reference TRBV30 and TRBJ1-1, the complete variable domain is SQTIHQWPATLVQPVGSPLSLECTVEGTSNPNLYWYRQAAGRGLQLLFYSVGIGQISSEVPQNLSASRPQDRQFILSSKKLLLSDSGFYLCAWSVADRLNTEAFFGQGTRLTVV.

This clone was seen just once. The V call is TRBV7-2, the J call TRBJ1-4; a weak D match, TRBD1 (5 bases). The CDR3 loop spans 15 amino acids. V lost 3 bases, J lost 3 bases, and 11 bases lay in between. Germline V CDR1 and CDR2: SGHTA, FQGNSA. CDR3 DNA: TGTGCCAGCAGCTTCCTCTTGGGGGCTAATGAAAAACTGTTTTTT. Amino acid sequence: CASSFLLGANEKLFF.

The chain uses TRBV3-1 (or the pseudogene TRBV3-2) and TRBJ1-1; TRBD1 is a possible D gene (5 bases). CDR1 and CDR2 from the germline V gene are LGHDT and YNNKEL (reference sequence). V was cut by 4 bases and J by 0 bases, with 12 bases left in between. The length of the CDR3 is 15 residues. DNA of the CDR3: TGTGCCAGCAGCCCGAGGGGCAGGGTGAACACTGAAGCTTTCTTT. Its translation is CASSPRGRVNTEAFF.

This clone was observed a handful of times. V is TRBV5-4 and J is TRBJ2-1; D remains unclear. The CDR3 sequence is 13 residues long. V lost 4 bases and J 9 bases, leaving 14 bases between the germline ends. From germline, CDR1 is SGHNT and CDR2 YYREEE (reference sequence). CDR3: CASSIIPTLEQFF. As DNA, the CDR3 is TGTGCCAGCAGCATAATCCCCACTCTTGAGCAGTTCTTC.

The chain carries TRBV28 and TRBJ2-7, with D maybe TRBD2 (6 bases). The germline V gene encodes CDR1 MDHEN and CDR2 SYDVKM. CDR3 size: 14 residues. V was pared by 7 bases and J by 3 bases, with 16 bases between. CDR3: CASTPLAAYYEQYF. The CDR3 DNA follows: TGTGCCAGCACCCCCTTAGCGGCATACTACGAGCAGTACTTC.

V is TRBV11-3 and J is TRBJ2-2; D not certain. The CDR3 is 14 residues long. Germline V gives CDR1 SGHNT, CDR2 YENEEA. Trimming pared 2 bases from V and 3 bases from J, leaving 7 bases between. Written as DNA, the CDR3 is TGTGCCAGCAGCTTAACACCGGACACCGGGGAGCTGTTTTTT. Protein sequence: CASSLTPDTGELFF.

J is TRBJ1-2 and V is TRBV28; D possibly corresponds to TRBD1 (5 bases). V lost 3 bases to trimming and J lost 8 bases, with 16 bases between them. The CDR3 consists of 14 residues. The germline gives CDR1 MDHEN, CDR2 SYDVKM. CDR3 nucleotide sequence: TGTGCCAGCAGTTTGATTCGTCCGGGGGGAGGCTACACCTTC. Its protein product is CASSLIRPGGGYTF.

The count of this clone is one. The chain is built from TRBV6-8 and TRBJ1-6; D uncertain. V was cut by 6 bases and J by 4 bases, with 16 bases left in between. The germline V gene has CDR1 MNHGY and CDR2 SAAAGT. The CDR3 loop spans 16 amino acids. The CDR3 spells CASRPEEGMYNSPLHF. The CDR3 DNA reads TGTGCCAGCAGACCCGAGGAGGGAATGTATAATTCACCCCTCCACTTT.

The chain couples TRBV5-6 to TRBJ2-2; 10 bases are a match to TRBD1. The CDR3 loop spans 15 amino acids. Per the germline V gene, CDR1 is SGHDT and CDR2 is YYEEEE. The V gene end was trimmed by 4 bases and the J gene end by 7 bases; junction bases not matched to a gene: 7. CDR3 nucleotides: TGTGCCAGCAGCCAGACAGGGGGCAAGAGCGGGGAGCTGTTTTTT. Amino acid sequence: CASSQTGGKSGELFF.

With regard to this clone: The sample carries other DNA sequences with the same CDR3. This CDR3 is CASSRGQGFTGELFF. DNA of the CDR3: TGCGCCAGCAGCCGAGGACAGGGGTTCACCGGGGAGCTGTTTTTT. V and J are TRBV4-1 and TRBJ2-2, with 9 bases matching TRBD1. CDR3 length: 15 residues. With 4 bases clipped from V and 4 bases from J, the junction kept 4 bases outside the gene matches. Germline CDR1 reads MGHRA; CDR2 reads YSYEKL.

The chain employs TRBV7-6 and TRBJ2-2; D perhaps matches TRBD2 (5 bases). V lost 1 base and J lost 5, with 17 bases in between. The CDR3 length is 17 residues. Germline V lookup: CDR1 SGHVS, CDR2 FNYEAQ. The CDR3 sequence: CASSLEAATSRTGELFF. CDR3 bases: TGTGCCAGCAGCTTAGAAGCGGCGACGAGCCGGACCGGGGAGCTGTTTTTT.

This chain links TRBV28 with TRBJ1-6; 10 bases are shared with TRBD1. The CDR3 is made up of 15 amino acids. Germline trimming cut 7 bases from V and 9 bases from J; bases unmatched to any gene: 9. The germline V gene has CDR1 MDHEN and CDR2 SYDVKM. The CDR3 region has the DNA TGTGCCAGCACCGCCAGGACAGGGGGTTTTTCACCCCTCCACTTT. This sequence encodes CASTARTGGFSPLHF. The complete variable domain, with remaining parts taken from reference TRBV28 and TRBJ1-6, reads DVKVTQSSRYLVKRTGEKVFLECVQDMDHENMFWYRQDPGLGLRLIYFSYDVKMKEKGDIPEGYSVSREKKERFSLILESASTNQTSMYLCASTARTGGFSPLHFGNGTRLTVT.

The chain recombines TRBV11-2 with TRBJ2-7; 9 bases map to TRBD1. V lost 5 bases to trimming and J lost 4 bases; unmatched junction nucleotides: 15. This CDR3 has 17 residues. CDR1 and CDR2 (germline): SGHAT, FQNNGV. DNA for the CDR3: TGTGCCAGCAGCCAACTTGGGGGACAGGGACGTCCGTACGAGCAGTACTTC. Translation: CASSQLGGQGRPYEQYF.